These 29 T cell receptor beta chains share one sample of origin, sequenced in a study of T cells after yellow fever vaccination. TCRdb itself ran the 5' RACE reads through MiXCR, one entry per CDR3 protein. There are 85,000 to 100,000 distinct CDR3 sequences in the sample; 4.5% to 6% occur only once, and about 41% lies in the top ten. This specimen was CD8+ T cells sorted from PBMCs, taken 10 days after the yellow fever booster vaccination. The receptor set was obtained from a man aged 18-30 years who received the YFV17D yellow fever vaccine.

This clonotype was detected only a few times. The chain combines TRBV12-3 or TRBV12-4 with TRBJ2-1; 7 bases map to TRBD2. The CDR3 runs 16 residues. V was pared by 2 bases and J by 0 bases, with 4 bases of the junction left unmatched. CDR3 sequence: CASSLSAGSSYNEQFF. The CDR3 nucleotides are TGTGCCAGCAGTTTATCAGCGGGGAGCTCCTACAATGAGCAGTTCTTC.

This clonotype was observed many times. This chain uses TRBV27 with TRBJ2-7; D is undetermined. The CDR3 extends over 13 amino acids. V was clipped by 3 bases and J by 3 bases, with 9 bases between them. CDR1 MNHEY and CDR2 SMNVEV come from the germline V gene (reference sequence). The CDR3 reads CASSLGGVYEQYF. The CDR3, as DNA: TGTGCCAGCAGTTTGGGCGGCGTCTACGAGCAGTACTTC.

The V call is TRBV12-3 or TRBV12-4, the J call TRBJ1-2; D is possibly TRBD1 (6 bases). This CDR3 contains 14 residues. Trimming cost V 8 bases and J 4 bases, with 17 bases left between them. The CDR3 sequence: CASGNLPGVYGYTF. As DNA, the CDR3 is TGTGCCAGCGGGAACCTCCCAGGGGTCTATGGCTACACCTTC.

The sample holds a few counts of this clonotype. The J gene is TRBJ2-5, the V gene TRBV20-1; a weak D match, TRBD2 (6 bases). Between the trimmed V and J ends, which lost 6 bases and 7 bases, there was a span of 21 bases. This CDR3 region has 14 residues. Germline V gives CDR1 DFQATT, CDR2 SNEGSKA (reference sequence). The CDR3, as DNA: TGCAGTGCCCCACCGGGACTTTCCCCGTTGACCCAGTACTTC. It yields the protein CSAPPGLSPLTQYF.

In its sample, this clonotype was seen a few times. The genes are TRBV7-9 and TRBJ2-3; D remains ambiguous. The CDR3 extends over 11 amino acids. CDR1 is SEHNR, CDR2 FQNEAQ, per germline (reference sequence). The germline V and J ends were trimmed by 1 base and 8 bases, with 4 bases remaining between them. CDR3 sequence (DNA): TGTGCCAGCAGCTTAGACGCTACGCAGTATTTT. This codes for CASSLDATQYF.

The chain uses TRBV4-3 and TRBJ1-4; D gene uncertain. Germline CDR1 LGHNA, CDR2 YSLEER. V lost 0 bases and J 8 bases, leaving 13 bases between the germline ends. The CDR3 loop spans 15 amino acids. Here the CDR3 reads CASSQEPNQQEKLFF. In nucleotides, the CDR3 is TGCGCCAGCAGCCAAGAACCCAACCAGCAGGAAAAACTGTTTTTT.

There are a few counts of this clonotype. The CDR3 DNA sequence: TGTGCCAGCAGCCACCGGCCGCCAGAGACCCAGTACTTC. Amino acid sequence: CASSHRPPETQYF. The rearrangement links TRBV9 to TRBJ2-5; D remains unclear. Germline V gene data show CDR1 as SGDLS and CDR2 as YYNGEE. V was pared by 4 bases and J by 4 bases, with 11 bases between. CDR3 length equals 13 residues.

The chain uses TRBV6-6 and TRBJ1-1; D not resolved. Germline-derived CDR1 and CDR2 are MNHNY and SVGAGI (reference sequence). The CDR3 extends over 15 amino acids. Trimming pared 4 bases from V and 5 bases from J, leaving 17 bases between. This CDR3 is CASSWSGPESTEAFF. CDR3 in DNA: TGTGCCAGCAGTTGGTCAGGTCCTGAATCAACTGAAGCTTTCTTT.

The chain uses TRBV9 and TRBJ2-3; 7 bases align to TRBD2. The germline V gene encodes CDR1 SGDLS and CDR2 YYNGEE. The trim removed 0 bases at V and 7 bases at J, leaving 11 bases unmatched. The CDR3 loop spans 16 amino acids. CDR3: CASSVATGGTRNTQYF. The DNA for the CDR3 is TGTGCCAGCAGCGTAGCTACCGGGGGGACCCGGAATACGCAGTATTTT.

This clonotype was seen more than once but under ten times. The chain recombines TRBV9 with TRBJ2-1; 7 bases line up with TRBD2. This CDR3 is 15 amino acids long. The V and J ends lost 3 bases and 10 bases, in that order; junction bases with no gene match: 13. From germline, CDR1 is SGDLS and CDR2 YYNGEE. The CDR3 reads CASSGTSMGGNEQFF. The CDR3 DNA follows: TGTGCCAGCAGCGGGACTAGTATGGGGGGAAACGAGCAGTTCTTC.

This clonotype was detected only a few times. V is TRBV6-6 and J is TRBJ2-5, with D possibly being TRBD2 (5 bases). V dropped 0 bases and J dropped 10 bases, with 6 bases sitting between them. There are 11 residues in the CDR3. Germline loops: CDR1 MNHNY, CDR2 SVGAGI (reference sequence). The CDR3 DNA is TGTGCCAGCAGTTACTCGGCGGGCCAGTACTTC. Its protein product is CASSYSAGQYF.

In its sample, this clonotype was seen many times. The chain joins TRBV27 to TRBJ2-7; D uncertain. The V and J ends lost 5 bases and 2 bases respectively, with 16 bases between them. Germline-derived CDR1 and CDR2 are MNHEY and SMNVEV (reference sequence). This CDR3 is 15 amino acids long. The CDR3 bases are TGTGCCAGCAGTCCCGCTTACCGACACCCCTACGAGCAGTACGTC. Its protein is CASSPAYRHPYEQYV.

This clonotype was counted a few times. The rearrangement uses TRBV29-1 and TRBJ1-2, with D possibly being TRBD1 (5 bases). CDR1 SQVTM and CDR2 ANQGSEA come from the germline V gene. CDR3 length: 12 residues. V was cut by 7 bases and J by 4 bases, with 13 bases left in between. The CDR3 DNA reads as TGCAGCGCCTTACCCCAGGGCTATGGCTACACCTTC. Translation: CSALPQGYGYTF.

The chain employs TRBV12-3 or TRBV12-4 and TRBJ1-1, with a possible D match to TRBD1 (5 bases). The CDR3 length is 21 residues. Trimming cost V 6 bases and J 6 bases, with 38 bases left between them. CDR3 sequence reads: CASRQAFLDSGPWVPSPEAFF. The CDR3 coding sequence is TGTGCCAGCAGACAAGCCTTTCTCGACAGTGGACCGTGGGTTCCGTCTCCTGAAGCTTTCTTT.

This clonotype was observed a handful of times. Mismatch with germline at one junction end may stem from a read error. The V gene is TRBV12-3 or TRBV12-4, the J gene TRBJ1-1, with D perhaps TRBD1 (5 bases). The CDR3 extends over 12 amino acids. The CDR3 coding sequence is TGTGCCAGCGGTTTAACAGGAATTGAAGCTTTCTTT. It yields the protein CASGLTGIEAFF.

J is TRBJ1-1 and V is TRBV5-6, with D possibly TRBD1 on 5 matching bases. The germline V and J ends were trimmed by 2 bases and 0 bases, with 11 bases remaining between them. The CDR3 is made up of 15 amino acids. CDR1 and CDR2 from the germline V gene are SGHDT and YYEEEE. CDR3 residues: CASSFEDSLNTEAFF. DNA of the CDR3: TGTGCCAGCAGCTTCGAAGACAGCCTGAACACTGAAGCTTTCTTT.

The J gene is TRBJ2-5, the V gene TRBV11-1, with 9 bases aligning to TRBD1. J was trimmed by 4 bases and V by 5 bases; bases with no gene match: 11. This CDR3 contains 16 residues. CDR1 and CDR2 (germline): SGHAT, FQDESV (reference sequence). The CDR3 region is CASSQRRDRDGETQYF. As DNA, the CDR3 is TGTGCCAGCAGCCAACGCCGGGACAGGGATGGAGAGACCCAGTACTTC.

This clonotype was observed at least ten times. This rearrangement joins TRBV27 to TRBJ2-7; 13 nucleotides match TRBD2. Germline trimming cut 6 bases from V and 4 bases from J; bases unmatched to any gene: 6. This CDR3 spans 15 amino acids. CDR1 and CDR2 (germline): MNHEY, SMNVEV (reference sequence). The CDR3 DNA reads as TGTGCCAGCAGCCTTGGGACTAGCGGGGTGTACGAGCAGTACTTC. Its translation: CASSLGTSGVYEQYF.

This clonotype has only a few counts. V is TRBV18 and J is TRBJ2-5; D is undetermined. This CDR3 is built from 13 residues. V lost 3 bases and J 3 bases, leaving 8 bases between the germline ends. CDR1 is KGHSH and CDR2 is LQKENI in the germline V gene. The CDR3 DNA reads as TGTGCCAGCTCACCCCCAGAAAAAGAGACCCAGTACTTC. It translates to CASSPPEKETQYF.

This clonotype has a count of ten or more. V gene TRBV7-9 combines with J gene TRBJ2-3; 7 positions agree with TRBD1. Germline V gives CDR1 SEHNR, CDR2 FQNEAQ (reference sequence). With 0 bases clipped from V and 2 bases from J, the junction kept 20 bases outside the gene matches. This CDR3 is 21 amino acids long. The CDR3 DNA sequence: TGTGCCAGCAGCTTAGCTAACCAAGCCGGGACAGTGGTTTTTGTCACAGATACGCAGTATTTT. This codes for CASSLANQAGTVVFVTDTQYF.

The V call is TRBV6-1, the J call TRBJ2-7, with no clear D. The germline V gene encodes CDR1 MNHNS and CDR2 SASEGT. Trimming removed 1 base from V and 0 bases from J, with 10 bases in between. This CDR3 comprises 15 residues. The CDR3 reads CASSEGHASSYEQYV. The DNA for the CDR3 is TGTGCCAGCAGTGAAGGGCACGCGAGCTCCTACGAGCAGTACGTC.

This clonotype was counted a few times. The V and J genes are TRBV24-1 and TRBJ2-3; perhaps TRBD1 as D (5 bases). V gave up 3 bases and J gave up 6 bases, with 18 bases separating them. The CDR3 runs to 16 residues. Germline values: CDR1 KGHDR, CDR2 SFDVKD. The CDR3 DNA reads as TGTGCCACCAGTGATCGTAAACAATCAGGGATGGATACGCAGTATTTT. Amino acids: CATSDRKQSGMDTQYF.

This clonotype has just a few counts. The rearrangement joins TRBV27 to TRBJ1-2; possibly TRBD1 for D (6 bases). Per the germline V gene, CDR1 is MNHEY and CDR2 is SMNVEV (reference sequence). CDR3 length: 15 amino acids. Trimming removed 2 bases from V and 4 bases from J, with 14 bases in between. CDR3 loop: CASSLAGAGAYGYTF. The CDR3 DNA is TGTGCCAGCAGTTTAGCAGGGGCAGGAGCCTATGGCTACACCTTC.

The chain employs TRBV5-1 and TRBJ1-5; D is perhaps TRBD1 (5 bases). Germline-derived CDR1 and CDR2 are SGHRS and YFSETQ. V gave up 0 bases and J gave up 9 bases, with 28 bases separating them. The CDR3 sequence is 19 residues long. CDR3 sequence reads: CASSLVIWCRGPRAGPQHF. For the CDR3, the DNA is TGCGCCAGCAGCTTGGTAATTTGGTGTCGGGGCCCCCGTGCTGGGCCCCAGCATTTT. The entire variable domain, with the rest obtained from reference TRBV5-1 and TRBJ1-5, is as follows: KAGVTQTPRYLIKTRGQQVTLSCSPISGHRSVSWYQQTPGQGLQFLFEYFSETQRNKGNFPGRFSGRQFSNSRSEMNVSTLELGDSALYLCASSLVIWCRGPRAGPQHFGDGTRLSIL.

This clonotype was counted a few times. The chain carries TRBV12-3 or TRBV12-4 and TRBJ1-2; no firm D call. The CDR3 runs 14 residues. Trimming cost V 2 bases and J 0 bases, with 7 bases left between them. CDR3 nucleotides: TGTGCCAGCAGTTTATTGGTTACTAACTATGGCTACACCTTC. Protein product: CASSLLVTNYGYTF.

This clonotype was picked up many times. V gene TRBV11-2 combines with J gene TRBJ1-6; D unclear. The V and J ends lost 5 bases and 4 bases respectively, with 3 bases between them. Germline CDR1 reads SGHAT; CDR2 reads FQNNGV. The CDR3 consists of 12 residues. This CDR3 is CASSPYNSPLHF. DNA of the CDR3: TGTGCCAGCAGCCCATATAATTCACCCCTCCACTTT. The variable domain in full, completed from reference TRBV11-2 and TRBJ1-6, reads EAGVAQSPRYKIIEKRQSVAFWCNPISGHATLYWYQQILGQGPKLLIQFQNNGVVDDSQLPKDRFSAERLKGVDSTLKIQPAKLEDSAVYLCASSPYNSPLHFGNGTRLTVT.

This clonotype has a count of ten or more. V usage is TRBV7-9 and J usage is TRBJ1-2, with D possibly being TRBD1 (5 bases). The V end lost 4 bases, the J end lost 10 bases, and 16 bases lay between the germline ends. In germline, CDR1 is SEHNR, CDR2 FQNEAQ (reference sequence). The CDR3 runs 13 residues. CDR3 loop: CASSSTAAHDYTF. CDR3 DNA sequence: TGTGCCAGCAGCTCGACAGCAGCCCATGACTACACCTTC.

The chain links TRBV5-1 to TRBJ2-2; D remains unclear. Trimming pared 5 bases from V and 4 bases from J, leaving 18 bases between. The CDR3 spans 16 residues. Germline V gene data show CDR1 as SGHRS and CDR2 as YFSETQ. In nucleotides, the CDR3 is TGCGCCAGCAGTTTCGCCAGAGTTTCGATCACCGGGGAGCTGTTTTTT. Translated: CASSFARVSITGELFF.

This clonotype was observed a few times. The chain uses TRBV5-1 and TRBJ2-7; possible D gene TRBD1, 5 bases. V was clipped by 1 base and J by 6 bases, with 20 bases between them. The CDR3 has 16 residues. CDR1 and CDR2 from the germline V gene are SGHRS and YFSETQ. CDR3 sequence: CASSLTLAGSAGEQYF. The CDR3 DNA follows: TGCGCCAGCAGCTTGACGCTTGCAGGGTCGGCTGGCGAGCAGTACTTC.